One and the same sample provided the 14 T cell receptor beta chains below, sequenced in a study of T cell changes during pregnancy in multiple sclerosis. The repertoire was sequenced with immunoSEQ multiplex PCR; TCRdb's copy has only in-frame clones and lacks some. Of tens of thousands of clones listed, roughly nine tenths are singletons. The sequencing used peripheral blood, collected in the third trimester of pregnancy. The receptor source for this set is a female donor with multiple sclerosis, enrolled in a pregnancy study.

The gene calls are TRBV5-1 and TRBJ2-5, with D possibly TRBD2 on 7 matching bases. The J call may be wrong; the DNA end is better matched by TRBJ2-7. The CDR3 runs to 15 residues. CDR1 SGHRS and CDR2 YFSETQ come from the germline V gene. The CDR3 here is CASSPLGAGVYEQYF. DNA of the CDR3: TGCGCCAGCAGCCCCCTGGGGGCGGGGGTTTACGAGCAGTACTTC.

This clone occurred once. The rearrangement links TRBV29-1 to TRBJ2-1; D is ambiguous. V was shortened by 3 bases and J by 0 bases, with 12 bases between the two germline ends. CDR1 and CDR2 from the germline V gene are SQVTM and ANQGSEA. The CDR3 runs 15 residues. CDR3 in DNA: TGCAGCGTTGATCCAGCGCCCAGCTCCTACAATGAGCAGTTCTTC. The encoded protein is CSVDPAPSSYNEQFF.

This clone showed up just a few times. The V gene is TRBV2, the J gene TRBJ1-1; D is undetermined. The CDR3 consists of 12 residues. The V end lost 2 bases, the J end lost 4 bases, and 5 bases lay between the germline ends. CDR1 SNHLY and CDR2 FYNNEI come from the germline V gene. The CDR3 DNA reads as TGTGCCAGCAGTGAATCGGTCACTGAAGCTTTCTTT. It is translated as CASSESVTEAFF.

Note on this clone: Other DNA variants within this sample encode the same CDR3. The V gene is TRBV5-1, the J gene TRBJ2-7; 14 nucleotides agree with TRBD2. CDR1 and CDR2 from the germline V gene are SGHRS and YFSETQ. The CDR3 is 15 residues long. V lost 4 bases and J lost 3; bases outside the gene matches: 3. The CDR3 nucleotides read TGCGCCAGCAGCCTCGGGACTAGCGGGAGCTACGAGCAGTACTTC. Its translation is CASSLGTSGSYEQYF.

V and J are TRBV28 and TRBJ1-5, with 9 bases identical to TRBD1. With V trimmed by 6 bases and J by 2 bases, 8 bases remained unmatched. The CDR3 is 16 amino acids. Germline CDR1 MDHEN, CDR2 SYDVKM. For the CDR3, the DNA is TGTGCCAGCAGCCCCACAGGGGGCAGGGGCAATCAGCCCCAGCATTTT. This translates into CASSPTGGRGNQPQHF.

The gene calls are TRBV19 and TRBJ1-1, with D maybe TRBD1 (6 bases). Germline loops: CDR1 LNHDA, CDR2 SQIVND (reference sequence). Deletions cut 7 bases from V and 6 bases from J, with 18 bases between. The CDR3 is made up of 14 amino acids. The CDR3 DNA reads as TGTGCCAGTATGGTGGGGGCGAGGCAGTCTGAAGCTTTCTTT. Translation: CASMVGARQSEAFF. The variable domain in full, completed from reference TRBV19 and TRBJ1-1, reads DGGITQSPKYLFRKEGQNVTLSCEQNLNHDAMYWYRQDPGQGLRLIYYSQIVNDFQKGDIAEGYSVSREKKESFPLTVTSAQKNPTAFYLCASMVGARQSEAFFGQGTRLTVV.

The rearrangement joins TRBV7-9 to TRBJ2-7; D is undetermined. The CDR3 consists of 12 residues. Germline V gives CDR1 SEHNR, CDR2 FQNEAQ (reference sequence). V shed 4 bases and J shed 2 bases, with 6 bases lying between them. The CDR3 region is CASSSGTYEQYF. Written as DNA, the CDR3 is TGTGCCAGCAGCTCAGGAACCTACGAGCAGTACTTC.

The V call is TRBV4-3, the J call TRBJ2-5; D is undetermined. V lost 0 bases and J lost 5, with 7 bases in between. Germline CDR1 reads LGHNA; CDR2 reads YSLEER. This CDR3 has 13 residues. The CDR3 region is CASSQEMRETQYF. The CDR3 coding sequence is TGCGCCAGCAGCCAAGAGATGCGCGAGACCCAGTACTTC.

J is TRBJ2-7 and V is TRBV6-6; TRBD2 aligns across 12 bases. Germline V gene sequence: CDR1 MNHNY, CDR2 SVGAGI (reference sequence). V shed 5 bases, J shed 5 bases, and the junction held 4 bases outside the gene matches. This CDR3 comprises 14 residues. CDR3 DNA sequence: TGTGCCAGCAGTGAGACTAGCGGGAGCCACGAGCAGTACTTC. Amino acid sequence: CASSETSGSHEQYF.

This rearrangement joins TRBV5-1 to TRBJ2-7; TRBD1 matches at 10 bases. CDR3 size: 17 residues. V dropped 2 bases and J dropped 2; count of bases not matched to a gene: 10. Germline CDR1 reads SGHRS; CDR2 reads YFSETQ. The CDR3 DNA sequence: TGCGCCAGCAGCTTTGTGATAGGGACAGGGGAGACCTACGAGCAGTACTTC. It is translated as CASSFVIGTGETYEQYF.

The rearrangement links TRBV7-3 to TRBJ2-2; TRBD2 is a possible D gene (6 bases). The V and J ends lost 0 bases and 5 bases respectively, with 13 bases between them. Germline values: CDR1 SGHTA, CDR2 FQGTGA. This CDR3 is built from 16 residues. The CDR3, as DNA: TGTGCCAGCAGCTTAACCCTGTTAGGGAGGACCGGGGAGCTGTTTTTT. It translates to CASSLTLLGRTGELFF.

Turning to this clone: The same CDR3 arises from other DNA sequences in this sample as well. The chain recombines TRBV18 with TRBJ2-1, with 11 bases lining up with TRBD2. The germline CDR1 and CDR2 sequences are KGHSH and LQKENI. This CDR3 contains 16 residues. J gave up 5 bases and V 3 bases, and 6 bases lay outside the gene matches. CDR3 nucleotides: TGTGCCAGCTCACCCGCCGGGACTAGCGGCAACAATGAGCAGTTCTTC. Encoded protein: CASSPAGTSGNNEQFF. The full variable domain, with the rest looked up from reference TRBV18 and TRBJ2-1, is NAGVMQNPRHLVRRRGQEARLRCSPMKGHSHVYWYRQLPEEGLKFMVYLQKENIIDESGMPKERFSAEFPKEGPSILRIQQVVRGDSAAYFCASSPAGTSGNNEQFFGPGTRLTVL.

This clone has just one count. DNA of the CDR3: TGTGCCAGCAGCCCGAGGGGGGACAGGGGGCGAGGTGGCTACACCTTC. As protein: CASSPRGDRGRGGYTF. V is TRBV7-9 and J is TRBJ1-2; 12 bases map to TRBD1. V lost 5 bases, J lost 7 bases, and 11 bases stayed unmatched. Germline V gives CDR1 SEHNR, CDR2 FQNEAQ (reference sequence). The CDR3 has 16 residues.

The chain carries TRBV27 and TRBJ2-7; perhaps TRBD1 as D (5 bases). Looked up from germline, CDR1 is MNHEY and CDR2 is SMNVEV (reference sequence). V dropped 6 bases and J dropped 2 bases, with 23 bases sitting between them. The CDR3 spans 17 residues. This CDR3 reads CASREKSLGQHTYEQYF. In DNA, the CDR3 is TGTGCCAGCAGGGAAAAAAGCTTGGGGCAGCATACCTACGAGCAGTACTTC.